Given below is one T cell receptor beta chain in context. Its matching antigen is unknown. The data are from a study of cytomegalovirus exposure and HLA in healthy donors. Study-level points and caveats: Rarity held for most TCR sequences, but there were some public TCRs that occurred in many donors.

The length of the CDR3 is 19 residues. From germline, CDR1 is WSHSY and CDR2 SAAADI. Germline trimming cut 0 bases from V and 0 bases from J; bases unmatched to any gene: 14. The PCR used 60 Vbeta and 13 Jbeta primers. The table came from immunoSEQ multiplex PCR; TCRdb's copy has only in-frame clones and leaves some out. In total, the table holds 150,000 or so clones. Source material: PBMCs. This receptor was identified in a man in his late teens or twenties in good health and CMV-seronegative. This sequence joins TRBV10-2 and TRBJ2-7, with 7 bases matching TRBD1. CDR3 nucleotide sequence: TGCGCCAGCAGTGAGTCGTGGACAGGTTTGAGGAAAGGCTCCTACGAGCAGTACTTC. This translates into CASSESWTGLRKGSYEQYF.